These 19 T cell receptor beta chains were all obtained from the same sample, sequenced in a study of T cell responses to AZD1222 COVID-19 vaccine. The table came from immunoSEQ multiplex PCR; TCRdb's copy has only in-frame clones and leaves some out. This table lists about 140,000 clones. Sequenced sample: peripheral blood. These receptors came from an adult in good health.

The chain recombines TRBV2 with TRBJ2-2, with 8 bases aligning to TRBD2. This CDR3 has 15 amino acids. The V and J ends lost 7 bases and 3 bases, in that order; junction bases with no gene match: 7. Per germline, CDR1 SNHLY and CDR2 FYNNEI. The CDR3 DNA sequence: TGTGCCAGCACGAGGACTAGCCGTGACACCGGGGAGCTGTTTTTT. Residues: CASTRTSRDTGELFF.

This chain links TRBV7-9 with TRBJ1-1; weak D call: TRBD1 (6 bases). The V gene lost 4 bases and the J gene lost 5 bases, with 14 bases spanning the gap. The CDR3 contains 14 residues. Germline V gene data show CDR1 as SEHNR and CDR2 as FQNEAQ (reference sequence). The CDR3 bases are TGTGCCAGCAGCTGGGAGGGGAGGGGGACTGAAGCTTTCTTT. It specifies CASSWEGRGTEAFF.

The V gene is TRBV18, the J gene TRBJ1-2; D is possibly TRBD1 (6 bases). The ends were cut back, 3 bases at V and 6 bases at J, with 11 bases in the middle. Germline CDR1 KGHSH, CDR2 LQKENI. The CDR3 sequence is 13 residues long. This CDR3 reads CASSPQGRDGYTF. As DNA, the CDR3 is TGTGCCAGCTCACCCCAGGGGCGAGATGGCTACACCTTC.

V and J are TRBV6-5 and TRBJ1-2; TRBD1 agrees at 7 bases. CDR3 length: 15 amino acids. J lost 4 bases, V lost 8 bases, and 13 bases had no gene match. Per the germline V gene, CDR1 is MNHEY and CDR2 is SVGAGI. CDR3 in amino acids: CASQTTGQHSYGYTF. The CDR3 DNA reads TGTGCCAGCCAAACCACGGGACAGCATTCCTATGGCTACACCTTC.

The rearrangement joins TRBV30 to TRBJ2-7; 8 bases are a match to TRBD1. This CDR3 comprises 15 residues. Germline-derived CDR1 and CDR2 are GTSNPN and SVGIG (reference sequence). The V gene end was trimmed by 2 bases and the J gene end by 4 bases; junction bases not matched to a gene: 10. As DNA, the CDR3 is TGTGCCTGGAGTCCACCTACCAGGGGGCGTTACGAGCAGTACTTC. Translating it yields CAWSPPTRGRYEQYF.

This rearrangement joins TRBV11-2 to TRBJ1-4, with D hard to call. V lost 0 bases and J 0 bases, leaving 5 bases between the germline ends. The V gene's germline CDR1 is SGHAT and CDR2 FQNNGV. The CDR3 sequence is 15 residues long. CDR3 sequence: CASSLEGTTNEKLFF. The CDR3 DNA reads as TGTGCCAGCAGCTTAGAGGGGACAACTAATGAAAAACTGTTTTTT.

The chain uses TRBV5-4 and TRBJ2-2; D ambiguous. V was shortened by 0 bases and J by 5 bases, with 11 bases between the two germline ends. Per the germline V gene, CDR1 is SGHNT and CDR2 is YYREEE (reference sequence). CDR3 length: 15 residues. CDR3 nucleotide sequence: TGTGCCAGCAGCTTGGATACGATTTATACCGGGGAGCTGTTTTTT. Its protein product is CASSLDTIYTGELFF. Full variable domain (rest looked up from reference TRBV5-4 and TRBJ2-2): ETGVTQSPTHLIKTRGQQVTLRCSSQSGHNTVSWYQQALGQGPQFIFQYYREEENGRGNFPPRFSGLQFPNYSSELNVNALELDDSALYLCASSLDTIYTGELFFGEGSRLTVL.

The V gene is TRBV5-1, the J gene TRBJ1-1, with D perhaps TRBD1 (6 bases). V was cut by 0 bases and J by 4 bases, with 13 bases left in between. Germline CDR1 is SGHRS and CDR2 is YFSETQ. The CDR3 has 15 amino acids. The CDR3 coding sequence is TGCGCCAGCAGCTTGGCGCTGGGGGCCCTCACTGAAGCTTTCTTT. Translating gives CASSLALGALTEAFF.

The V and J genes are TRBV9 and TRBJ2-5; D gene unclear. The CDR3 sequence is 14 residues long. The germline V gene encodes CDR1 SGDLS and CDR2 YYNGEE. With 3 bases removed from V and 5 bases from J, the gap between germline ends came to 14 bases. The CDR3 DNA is TGTGCCAGCAGCGCCGACGCCGCGTCCGAGACCCAGTACTTC. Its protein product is CASSADAASETQYF.

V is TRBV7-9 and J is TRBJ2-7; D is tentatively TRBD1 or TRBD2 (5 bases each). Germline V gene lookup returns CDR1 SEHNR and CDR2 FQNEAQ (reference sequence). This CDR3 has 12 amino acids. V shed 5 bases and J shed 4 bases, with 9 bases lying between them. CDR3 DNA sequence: TGTGCCAGCAGCCGGGGCCAGTACGAGCAGTACTTC. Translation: CASSRGQYEQYF.

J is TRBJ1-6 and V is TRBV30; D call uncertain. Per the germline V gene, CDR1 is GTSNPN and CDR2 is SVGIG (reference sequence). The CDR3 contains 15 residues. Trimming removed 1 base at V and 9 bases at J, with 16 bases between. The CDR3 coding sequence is TGTGCCTGGAGTGCCCTCCTCGGGAGCGGTTCACCCCTCCACTTT. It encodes CAWSALLGSGSPLHF.

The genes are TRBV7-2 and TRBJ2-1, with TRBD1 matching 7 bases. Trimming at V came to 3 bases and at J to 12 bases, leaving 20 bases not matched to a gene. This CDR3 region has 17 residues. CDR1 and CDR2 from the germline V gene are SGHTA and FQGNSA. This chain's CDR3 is CASSFPARDSSSYGQFF. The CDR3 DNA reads TGTGCCAGCAGCTTCCCGGCCCGGGACAGTTCCTCCTATGGGCAGTTCTTC.

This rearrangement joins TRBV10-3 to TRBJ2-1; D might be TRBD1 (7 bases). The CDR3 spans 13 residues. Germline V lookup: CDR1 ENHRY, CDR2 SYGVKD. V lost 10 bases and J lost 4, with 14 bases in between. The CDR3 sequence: CASGTDLYNEQFF. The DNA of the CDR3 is TGTGCCAGCGGGACAGACCTTTACAATGAGCAGTTCTTC.

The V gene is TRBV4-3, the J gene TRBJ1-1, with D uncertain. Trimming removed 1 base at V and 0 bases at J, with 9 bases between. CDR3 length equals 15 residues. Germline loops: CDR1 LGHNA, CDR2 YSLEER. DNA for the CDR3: TGCGCCAGCAGCCAAGCGGGTCGGGTGAACACTGAAGCTTTCTTT. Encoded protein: CASSQAGRVNTEAFF.

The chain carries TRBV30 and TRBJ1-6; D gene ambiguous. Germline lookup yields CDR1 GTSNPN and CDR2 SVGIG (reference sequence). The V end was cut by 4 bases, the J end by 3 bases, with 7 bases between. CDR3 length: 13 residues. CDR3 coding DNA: TGTGCCTGGACAGAGATCTATAATTCACCCCTCCACTTT. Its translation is CAWTEIYNSPLHF.

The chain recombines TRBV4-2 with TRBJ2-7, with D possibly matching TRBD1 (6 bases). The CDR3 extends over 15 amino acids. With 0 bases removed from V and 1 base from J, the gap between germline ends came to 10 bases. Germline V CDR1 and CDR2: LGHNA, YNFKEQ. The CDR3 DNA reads TGTGCCAGCAGCCAAGAATTTGGACAGTCCTACGAGCAGTACTTC. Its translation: CASSQEFGQSYEQYF.

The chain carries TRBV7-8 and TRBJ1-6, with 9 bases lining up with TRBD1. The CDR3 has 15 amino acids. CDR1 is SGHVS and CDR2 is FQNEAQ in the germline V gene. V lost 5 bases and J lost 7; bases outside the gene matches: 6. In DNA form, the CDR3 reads TGTGCCAGCAGCCGTTCCGGGACAGGGAATTCACCCCTCCACTTT. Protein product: CASSRSGTGNSPLHF.

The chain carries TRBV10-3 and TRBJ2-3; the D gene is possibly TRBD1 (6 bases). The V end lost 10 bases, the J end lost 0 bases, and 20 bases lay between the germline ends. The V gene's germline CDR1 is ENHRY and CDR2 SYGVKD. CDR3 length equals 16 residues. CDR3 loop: CATGAGGPESTDTQYF. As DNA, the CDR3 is TGTGCCACCGGGGCTGGGGGCCCCGAGAGCACAGATACGCAGTATTTT.

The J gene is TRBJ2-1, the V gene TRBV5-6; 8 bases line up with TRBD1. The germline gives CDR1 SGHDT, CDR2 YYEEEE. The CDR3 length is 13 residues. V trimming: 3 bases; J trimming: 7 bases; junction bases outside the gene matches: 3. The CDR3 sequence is CASSYNRGNEQFF. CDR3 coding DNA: TGTGCCAGCAGCTATAACAGGGGGAATGAGCAGTTCTTC. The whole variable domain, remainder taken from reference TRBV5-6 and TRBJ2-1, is DAGVTQSPTHLIKTRGQQVTLRCSPKSGHDTVSWYQQALGQGPQFIFQYYEEEERQRGNFPDRFSGHQFPNYSSELNVNALLLGDSALYLCASSYNRGNEQFFGPGTRLTVL.